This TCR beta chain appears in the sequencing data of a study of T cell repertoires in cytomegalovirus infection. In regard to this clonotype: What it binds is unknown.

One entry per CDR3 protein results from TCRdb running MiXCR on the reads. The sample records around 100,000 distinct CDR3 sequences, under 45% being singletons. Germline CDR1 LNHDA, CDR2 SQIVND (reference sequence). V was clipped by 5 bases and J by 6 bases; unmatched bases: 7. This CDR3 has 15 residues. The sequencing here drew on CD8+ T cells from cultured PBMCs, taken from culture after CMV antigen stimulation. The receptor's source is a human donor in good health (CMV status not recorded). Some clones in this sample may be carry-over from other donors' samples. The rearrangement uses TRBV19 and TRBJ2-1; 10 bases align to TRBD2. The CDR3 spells CASSLAGEASNEQFF. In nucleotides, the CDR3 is TGTGCCAGTAGTCTAGCGGGGGAAGCCTCCAATGAGCAGTTCTTC. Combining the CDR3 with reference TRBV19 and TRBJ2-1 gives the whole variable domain DGGITQSPKYLFRKEGQNVTLSCEQNLNHDAMYWYRQDPGQGLRLIYYSQIVNDFQKGDIAEGYSVSREKKESFPLTVTSAQKNPTAFYLCASSLAGEASNEQFFGPGTRLTVL.